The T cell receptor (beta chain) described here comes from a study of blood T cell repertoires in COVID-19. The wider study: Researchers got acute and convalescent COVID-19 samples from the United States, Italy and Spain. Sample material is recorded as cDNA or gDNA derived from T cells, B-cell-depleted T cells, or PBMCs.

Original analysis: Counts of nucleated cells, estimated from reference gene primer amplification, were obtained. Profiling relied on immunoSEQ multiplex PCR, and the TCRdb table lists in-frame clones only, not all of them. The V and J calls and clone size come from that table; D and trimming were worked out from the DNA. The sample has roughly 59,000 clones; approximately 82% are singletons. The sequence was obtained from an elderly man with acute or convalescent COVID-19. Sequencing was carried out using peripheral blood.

The CDR3 reads CASSIEEGWSATQYF. CDR3 bases: TGTGCCAGTAGTATAGAGGAGGGTTGGAGTGCTACGCAGTATTTT. The chain combines TRBV19 with TRBJ2-3; maybe TRBD2 (6 bases). V was cut by 0 bases and J by 8 bases, with 15 bases left in between. The CDR3 has 15 amino acids. Per the germline V gene, CDR1 is LNHDA and CDR2 is SQIVND (reference sequence). The variable domain in full, completed from reference TRBV19 and TRBJ2-3, reads DGGITQSPKYLFRKEGQNVTLSCEQNLNHDAMYWYRQDPGQGLRLIYYSQIVNDFQKGDIAEGYSVSREKKESFPLTVTSAQKNPTAFYLCASSIEEGWSATQYFGPGTRLTVL.